The T cell receptor (beta chain) described here comes from a study of shared clonotypes between healthy human individuals. Execution of the assay was at deep level. It was approximately 300 ng DNA, some 33,000 T cell genomes, that went into each replicate PCR of unsorted PBMC. The data were produced by immunoSEQ multiplex PCR, yet TCRdb's version contains in-frame clones alone and is incomplete. The table includes fewer than 650,000 clones, 70% to 80% detected once. Trimming removed 1 base at V and 4 bases at J, with 7 bases between. Germline CDR1 and CDR2: SGHVS and FQNEAQ. There are 14 residues in the CDR3. Every donor, a Caucasian adult, lived in Nashville, Tennessee.

V usage is TRBV7-8 and J usage is TRBJ1-4, with TRBD1 as a possible D gene (5 bases). The source material was PBMCs. The receptor was isolated from a woman aged 40 to 49 in good health. Some clones in this sample may be carry-over from other donors' samples. This CDR3 reads CASSLGGSNEKLFF. The DNA of the CDR3 is TGTGCCAGCAGCTTAGGGGGGAGTAATGAAAAACTGTTTTTT.